The subject of this entry is one T cell receptor (beta chain). The CDR3 regions of TCR beta were amplified from RNA transcripts. HTBI primers were employed in a first-round RT-PCR of the TCR CDR3. MiXCR, applied by TCRdb to the multiplex PCR reads, yields one record per CDR3 protein. Of 550,000 to 850,000 distinct CDR3 sequences in the sample, over 15% are singletons; the top ten hold approximately 15%. The study based diagnoses on clinical symptoms, serum thyroxine and TRAb, thyroid ultrasound and orbital computed tomography. CDR3 size: 14 residues. The germline V gene encodes CDR1 DFQATT and CDR2 SNEGSKA (reference sequence). The data belong to a study of T cells in Graves' hyperthyroidism and ophthalmopathy.

V is TRBV20-1 and J is TRBJ1-3; TRBD1 might be the D (6 bases). Sequencing was performed on blood. The TCR comes from a woman between 45 and 60 years old with Graves' hyperthyroidism that later progressed to Graves' ophthalmopathy. In DNA, the CDR3 is TGCAGCGCACATTGGGACAAGGCCAGGGACACCATATATTTT. Protein product: CSAHWDKARDTIYF.